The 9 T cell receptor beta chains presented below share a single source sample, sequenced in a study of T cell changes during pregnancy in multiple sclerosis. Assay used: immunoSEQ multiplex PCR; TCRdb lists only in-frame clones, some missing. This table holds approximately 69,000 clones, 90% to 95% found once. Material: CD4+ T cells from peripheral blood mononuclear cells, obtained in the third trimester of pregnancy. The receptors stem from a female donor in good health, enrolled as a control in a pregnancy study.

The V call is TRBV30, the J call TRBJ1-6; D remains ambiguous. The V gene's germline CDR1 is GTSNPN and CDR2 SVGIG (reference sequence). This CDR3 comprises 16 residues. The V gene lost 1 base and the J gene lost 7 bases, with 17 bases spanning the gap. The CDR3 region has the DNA TGTGCCTGGAGTGCGATCGGGTTTGATGGCAATTCACCCCTCCACTTT. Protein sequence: CAWSAIGFDGNSPLHF.

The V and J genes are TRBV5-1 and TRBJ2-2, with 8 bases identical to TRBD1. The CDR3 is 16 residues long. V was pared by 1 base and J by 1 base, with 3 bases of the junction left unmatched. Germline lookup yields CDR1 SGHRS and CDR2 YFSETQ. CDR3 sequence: CASSLSTGGNTGELFF. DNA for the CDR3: TGCGCCAGCAGCTTGTCCACAGGGGGGAACACCGGGGAGCTGTTTTTT.

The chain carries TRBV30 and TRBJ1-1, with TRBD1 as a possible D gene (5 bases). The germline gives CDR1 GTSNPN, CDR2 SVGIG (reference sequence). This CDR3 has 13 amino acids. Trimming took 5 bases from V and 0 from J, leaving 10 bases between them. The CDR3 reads CAWRRGMNTEAFF. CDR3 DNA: TGTGCCTGGCGAAGGGGAATGAACACTGAAGCTTTCTTT.

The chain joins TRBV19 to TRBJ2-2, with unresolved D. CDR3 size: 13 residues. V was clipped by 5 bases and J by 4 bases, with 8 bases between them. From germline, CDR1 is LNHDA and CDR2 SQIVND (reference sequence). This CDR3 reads CASSHFPTGELFF. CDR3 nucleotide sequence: TGTGCCAGTAGTCACTTCCCCACCGGGGAGCTGTTTTTT.

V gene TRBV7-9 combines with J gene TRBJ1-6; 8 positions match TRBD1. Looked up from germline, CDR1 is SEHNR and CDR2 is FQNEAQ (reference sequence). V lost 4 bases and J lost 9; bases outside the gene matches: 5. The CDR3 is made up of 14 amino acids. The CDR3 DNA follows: TGTGCCAGCAGCTCGGGACAGGAAGCTTCACCCCTCCACTTT. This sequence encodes CASSSGQEASPLHF.

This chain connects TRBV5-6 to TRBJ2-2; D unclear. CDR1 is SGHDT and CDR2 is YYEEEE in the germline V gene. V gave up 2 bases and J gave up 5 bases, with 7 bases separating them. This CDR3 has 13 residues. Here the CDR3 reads CASSFGATGELFF. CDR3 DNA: TGTGCCAGCAGCTTTGGAGCGACCGGGGAGCTGTTTTTT.

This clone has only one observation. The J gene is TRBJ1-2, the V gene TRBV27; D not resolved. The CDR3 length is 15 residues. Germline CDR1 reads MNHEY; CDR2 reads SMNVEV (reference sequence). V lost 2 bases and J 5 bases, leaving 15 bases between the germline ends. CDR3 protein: CASSLTGPRGYGYTF. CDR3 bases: TGTGCCAGCAGTTTAACGGGCCCTAGAGGGTATGGCTACACCTTC.

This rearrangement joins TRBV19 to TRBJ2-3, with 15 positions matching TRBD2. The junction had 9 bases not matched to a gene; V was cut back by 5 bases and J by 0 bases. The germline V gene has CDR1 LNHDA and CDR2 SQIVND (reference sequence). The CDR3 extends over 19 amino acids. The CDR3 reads CASSVSGTSGGISTDTQYF. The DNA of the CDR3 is TGTGCCAGTAGTGTCTCCGGGACTAGCGGGGGGATCAGCACAGATACGCAGTATTTT.

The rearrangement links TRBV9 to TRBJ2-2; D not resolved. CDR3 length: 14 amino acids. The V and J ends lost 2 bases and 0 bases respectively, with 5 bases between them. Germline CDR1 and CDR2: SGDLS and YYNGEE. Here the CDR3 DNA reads TGTGCCAGCAGCGTCCTAGCGAACACCGGGGAGCTGTTTTTT. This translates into CASSVLANTGELFF.